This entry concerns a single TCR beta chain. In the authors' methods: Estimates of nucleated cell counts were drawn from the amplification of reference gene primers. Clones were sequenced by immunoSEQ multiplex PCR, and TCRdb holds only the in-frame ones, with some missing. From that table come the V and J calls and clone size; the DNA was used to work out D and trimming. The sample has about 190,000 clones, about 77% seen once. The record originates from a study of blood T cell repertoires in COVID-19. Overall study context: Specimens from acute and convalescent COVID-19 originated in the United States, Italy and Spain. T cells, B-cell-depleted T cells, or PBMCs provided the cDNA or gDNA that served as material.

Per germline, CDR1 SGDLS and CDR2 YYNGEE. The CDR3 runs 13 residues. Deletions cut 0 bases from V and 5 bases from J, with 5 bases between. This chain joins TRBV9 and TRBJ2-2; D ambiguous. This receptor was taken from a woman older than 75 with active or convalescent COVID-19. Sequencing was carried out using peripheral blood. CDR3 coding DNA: TGTGCCAGCAGCGTAGCTCCGACCGGGGAGCTGTTTTTT. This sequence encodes CASSVAPTGELFF.